Presented here are 6 T cell receptor beta chains from one specimen sequenced in a study of radiotherapy plus CTLA-4 blockade in lung cancer. Some clones are missing from TCRdb's copy, which holds only in-frame ones; the method was immunoSEQ multiplex PCR. The sample has 23,000 or so clones, around 70% seen once. The source was peripheral blood, collected from a patient treated with radiotherapy plus ipilimumab. These receptors were taken from a human donor with non-small cell lung cancer who had stable disease on radiotherapy plus ipilimumab.

V and J are TRBV5-1 and TRBJ1-1; 8 bases fit TRBD1. The V gene end was trimmed by 2 bases and the J gene end by 6 bases; junction bases not matched to a gene: 3. The CDR3 extends over 13 amino acids. Germline V gene data show CDR1 as SGHRS and CDR2 as YFSETQ. The DNA of the CDR3 is TGCGCCAGCAGCTTCGGACAGGGAGCTGAAGCTTTCTTT. Amino acid sequence: CASSFGQGAEAFF.

By proportion, this clone is medium-sized (0.01 to 0.1%). V gene TRBV7-2 combines with J gene TRBJ2-3, with D unclear. V dropped 1 base and J dropped 4 bases, with 3 bases sitting between them. In germline, CDR1 is SGHTA, CDR2 FQGNSA. This CDR3 spans 12 amino acids. The CDR3 spells CASSLGADTQYF. The CDR3 bases are TGTGCCAGCAGCTTAGGAGCAGATACGCAGTATTTT.

V usage is TRBV11-3 and J usage is TRBJ2-7; 9 nucleotides align to TRBD2. The CDR3 is 17 amino acids. From germline, CDR1 is SGHNT and CDR2 YENEEA. Trimming at V came to 6 bases and at J to 1 base, leaving 13 bases not matched to a gene. CDR3 loop: CASRAGLARSSSYEQYF. DNA for the CDR3: TGTGCCAGCAGAGCCGGACTAGCGCGAAGCTCGTCCTACGAGCAGTACTTC.

The table lists this clone with a count of one. This rearrangement joins TRBV5-6 to TRBJ2-2; 9 positions agree with TRBD1. Germline CDR1 SGHDT, CDR2 YYEEEE. V lost 4 bases, J lost 5 bases, and 9 bases stayed unmatched. The CDR3 runs to 16 residues. CDR3 protein: CASSPGTGRETGELFF. As DNA, the CDR3 is TGTGCCAGCAGCCCCGGGACAGGGAGAGAAACCGGGGAGCTGTTTTTT.

The J gene is TRBJ2-5, the V gene TRBV11-2; no clear D gene. CDR1 and CDR2 (germline): SGHAT, FQNNGV. The CDR3 contains 13 residues. V was trimmed by 1 base and J by 5 bases, leaving 8 bases between them. The CDR3 region is CASSLGFSETQYF. DNA for the CDR3: TGTGCCAGCAGCTTAGGGTTTTCGGAGACCCAGTACTTC.

The CDR3, as DNA: TGTGCCAGCAGCCGGGACTTGGGCTCCTACGAGCAGTACTTC. It codes for CASSRDLGSYEQYF. The V gene is TRBV14, the J gene TRBJ2-7; a weak D match, TRBD2 (6 bases). The CDR3 covers 14 residues. V lost 4 bases and J 0 bases, leaving 10 bases between the germline ends. Germline V gene sequence: CDR1 SGHDN, CDR2 FVKESK.